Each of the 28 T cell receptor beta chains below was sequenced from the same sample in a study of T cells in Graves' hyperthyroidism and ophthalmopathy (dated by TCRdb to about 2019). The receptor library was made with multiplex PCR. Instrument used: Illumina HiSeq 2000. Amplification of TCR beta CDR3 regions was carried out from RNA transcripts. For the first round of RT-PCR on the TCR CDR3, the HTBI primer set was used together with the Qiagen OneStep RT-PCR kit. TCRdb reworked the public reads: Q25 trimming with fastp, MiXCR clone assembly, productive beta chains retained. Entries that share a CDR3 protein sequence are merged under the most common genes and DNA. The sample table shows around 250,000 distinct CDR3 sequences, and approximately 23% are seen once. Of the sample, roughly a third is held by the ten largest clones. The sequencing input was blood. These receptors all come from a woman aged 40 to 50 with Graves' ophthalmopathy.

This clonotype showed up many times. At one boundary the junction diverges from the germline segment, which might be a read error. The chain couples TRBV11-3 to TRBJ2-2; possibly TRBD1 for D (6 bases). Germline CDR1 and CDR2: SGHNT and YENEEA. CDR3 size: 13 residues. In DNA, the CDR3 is TGTGCCAGCAGCTCTGGACAGCCCGGAGAGCTGTTTTTT. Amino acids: CASSSGQPGELFF.

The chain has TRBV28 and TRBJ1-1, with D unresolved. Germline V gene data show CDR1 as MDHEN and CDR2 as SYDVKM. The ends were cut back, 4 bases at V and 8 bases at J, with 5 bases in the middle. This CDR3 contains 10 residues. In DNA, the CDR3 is TGTGCCAGCAGTTCTGAGGAAGCTTTCTTT. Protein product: CASSSEEAFF.

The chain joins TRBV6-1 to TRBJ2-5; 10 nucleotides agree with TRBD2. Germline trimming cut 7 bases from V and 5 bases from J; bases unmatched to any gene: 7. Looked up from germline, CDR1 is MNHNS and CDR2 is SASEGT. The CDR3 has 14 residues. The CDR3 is CASTLAGGAETQYF. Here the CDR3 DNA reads TGTGCCAGCACATTAGCGGGGGGTGCGGAGACCCAGTACTTC.

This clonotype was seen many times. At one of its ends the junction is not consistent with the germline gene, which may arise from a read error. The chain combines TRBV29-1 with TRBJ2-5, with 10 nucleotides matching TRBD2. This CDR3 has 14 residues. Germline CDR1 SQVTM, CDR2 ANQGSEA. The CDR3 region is CSAEASGSGETQYF. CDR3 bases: TGCAGCGCTGAAGCTAGCGGGAGTGGAGAGACCCAGTACTTC.

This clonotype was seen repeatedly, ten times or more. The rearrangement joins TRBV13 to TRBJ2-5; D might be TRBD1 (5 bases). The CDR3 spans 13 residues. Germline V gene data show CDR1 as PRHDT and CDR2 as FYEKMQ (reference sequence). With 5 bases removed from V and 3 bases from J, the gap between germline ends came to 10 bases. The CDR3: CASSPGWEETQYF. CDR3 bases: TGTGCCAGCAGCCCAGGGTGGGAAGAGACCCAGTACTTC.

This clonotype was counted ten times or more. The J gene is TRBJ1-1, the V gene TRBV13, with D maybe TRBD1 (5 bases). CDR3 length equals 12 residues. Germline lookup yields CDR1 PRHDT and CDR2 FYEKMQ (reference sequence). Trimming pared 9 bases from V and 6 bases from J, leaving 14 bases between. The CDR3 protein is CASGRGAAEAFF. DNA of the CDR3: TGTGCCAGTGGCCGAGGGGCGGCTGAAGCTTTCTTT.

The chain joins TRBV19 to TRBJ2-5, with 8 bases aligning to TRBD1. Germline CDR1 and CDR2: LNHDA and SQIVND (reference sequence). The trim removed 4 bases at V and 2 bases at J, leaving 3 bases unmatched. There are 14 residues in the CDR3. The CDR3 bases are TGTGCCAGTAGTACTAACAGGGGGCAAGAGACCCAGTACTTC. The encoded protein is CASSTNRGQETQYF.

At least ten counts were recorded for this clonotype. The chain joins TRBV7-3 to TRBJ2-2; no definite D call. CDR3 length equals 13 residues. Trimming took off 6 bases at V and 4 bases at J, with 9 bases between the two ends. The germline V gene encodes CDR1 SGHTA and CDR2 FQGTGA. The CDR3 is CASSLSVTGELFF. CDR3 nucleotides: TGTGCCAGCAGTTTATCGGTCACCGGGGAGCTGTTTTTT.

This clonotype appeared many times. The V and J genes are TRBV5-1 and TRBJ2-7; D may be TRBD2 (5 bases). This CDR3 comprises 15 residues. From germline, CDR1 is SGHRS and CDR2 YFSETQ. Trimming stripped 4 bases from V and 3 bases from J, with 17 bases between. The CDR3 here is CASSPAVQADYEQYF. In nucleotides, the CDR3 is TGCGCCAGCAGCCCCGCCGTTCAAGCGGACTACGAGCAGTACTTC. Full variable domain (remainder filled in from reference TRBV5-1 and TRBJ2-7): KAGVTQTPRYLIKTRGQQVTLSCSPISGHRSVSWYQQTPGQGLQFLFEYFSETQRNKGNFPGRFSGRQFSNSRSEMNVSTLELGDSALYLCASSPAVQADYEQYFGPGTRLTVT.

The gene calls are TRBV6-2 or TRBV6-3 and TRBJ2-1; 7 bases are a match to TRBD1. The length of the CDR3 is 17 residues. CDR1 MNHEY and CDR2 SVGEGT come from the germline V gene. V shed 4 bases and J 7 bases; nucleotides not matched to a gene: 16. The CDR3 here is CASSSPLRQGMVNEQFF. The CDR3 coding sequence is TGTGCCAGCAGTTCGCCTTTGAGACAGGGCATGGTGAATGAGCAGTTCTTC.

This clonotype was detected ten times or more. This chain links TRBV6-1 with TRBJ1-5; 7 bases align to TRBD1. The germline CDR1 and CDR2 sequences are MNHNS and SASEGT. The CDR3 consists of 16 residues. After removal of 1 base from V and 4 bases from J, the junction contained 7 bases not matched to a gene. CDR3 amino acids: CASSEVAGGVNQPQHF. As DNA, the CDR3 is TGTGCCAGCAGTGAAGTGGCAGGGGGGGTTAATCAGCCCCAGCATTTT.

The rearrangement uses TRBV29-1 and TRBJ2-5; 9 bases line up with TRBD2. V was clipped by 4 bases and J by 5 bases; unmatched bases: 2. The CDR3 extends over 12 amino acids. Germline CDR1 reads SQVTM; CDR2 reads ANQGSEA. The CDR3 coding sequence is TGCAGCGTTGGAACTAGCGGGGAGACCCAGTACTTC. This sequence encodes CSVGTSGETQYF.

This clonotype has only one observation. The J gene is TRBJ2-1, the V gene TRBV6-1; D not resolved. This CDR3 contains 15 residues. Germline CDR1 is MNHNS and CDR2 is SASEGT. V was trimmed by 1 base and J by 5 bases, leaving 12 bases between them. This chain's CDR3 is CASSEGLGSHNEQFF. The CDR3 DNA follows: TGTGCCAGCAGTGAAGGACTGGGATCCCACAATGAGCAGTTCTTC.

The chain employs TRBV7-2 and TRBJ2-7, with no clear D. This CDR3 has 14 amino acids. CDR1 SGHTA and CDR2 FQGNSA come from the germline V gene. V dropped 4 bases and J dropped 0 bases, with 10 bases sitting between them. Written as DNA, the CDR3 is TGTGCCAGCAGCTCTGACTTCAGCTCCTACGAGCAGTACTTC. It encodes CASSSDFSSYEQYF.

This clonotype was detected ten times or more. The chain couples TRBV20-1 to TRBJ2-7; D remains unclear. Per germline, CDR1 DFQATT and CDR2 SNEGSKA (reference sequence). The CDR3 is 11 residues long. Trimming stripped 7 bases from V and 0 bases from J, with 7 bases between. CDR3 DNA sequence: TGCAGTGGTGTCAGCTCCTACGAGCAGTACTTC. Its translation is CSGVSSYEQYF.

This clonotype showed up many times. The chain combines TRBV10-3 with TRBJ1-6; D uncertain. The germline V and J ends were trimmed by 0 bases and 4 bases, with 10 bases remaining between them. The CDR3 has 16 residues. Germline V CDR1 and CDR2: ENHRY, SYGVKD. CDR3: CAISESTEVYNSPLHF. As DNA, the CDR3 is TGTGCCATCAGTGAGTCGACCGAGGTTTATAATTCACCCCTCCACTTT.

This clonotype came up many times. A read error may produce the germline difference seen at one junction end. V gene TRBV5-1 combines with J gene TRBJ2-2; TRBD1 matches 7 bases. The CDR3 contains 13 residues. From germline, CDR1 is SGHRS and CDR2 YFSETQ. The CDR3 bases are TGCGCCAGCAGCACAGGGGTCACCGGGGAGCTGGTTTTT. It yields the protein CASSTGVTGELVF.

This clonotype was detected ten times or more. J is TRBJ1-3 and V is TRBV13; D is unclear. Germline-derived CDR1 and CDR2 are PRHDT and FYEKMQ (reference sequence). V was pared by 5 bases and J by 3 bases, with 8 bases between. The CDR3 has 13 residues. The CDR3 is CASSPELGNTIYF. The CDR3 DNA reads TGTGCCAGCAGCCCCGAACTTGGAAACACCATATATTTT.

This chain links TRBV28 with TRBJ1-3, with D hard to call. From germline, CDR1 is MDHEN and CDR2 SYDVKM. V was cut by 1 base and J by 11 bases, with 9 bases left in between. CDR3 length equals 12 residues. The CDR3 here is CASSLFEFPIYF. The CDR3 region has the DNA TGTGCCAGCAGTTTATTTGAGTTTCCCATATATTTT.

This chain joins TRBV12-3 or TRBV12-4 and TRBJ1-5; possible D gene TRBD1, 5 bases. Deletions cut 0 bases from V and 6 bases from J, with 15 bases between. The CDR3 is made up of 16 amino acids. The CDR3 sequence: CASSLAVRRGVQPQHF. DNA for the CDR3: TGTGCCAGCAGTTTAGCCGTACGGCGGGGCGTTCAGCCCCAGCATTTT.

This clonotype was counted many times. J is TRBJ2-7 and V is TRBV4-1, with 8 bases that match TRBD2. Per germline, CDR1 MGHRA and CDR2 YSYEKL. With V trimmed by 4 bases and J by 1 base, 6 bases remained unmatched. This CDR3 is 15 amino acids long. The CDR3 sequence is CASSPPTSESYEQYF. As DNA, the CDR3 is TGCGCCAGCAGCCCGCCGACTAGCGAATCCTACGAGCAGTACTTC.

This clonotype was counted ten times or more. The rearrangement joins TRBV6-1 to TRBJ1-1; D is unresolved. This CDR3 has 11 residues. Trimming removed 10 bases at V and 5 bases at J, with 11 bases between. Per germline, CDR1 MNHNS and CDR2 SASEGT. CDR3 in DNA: TGTGCCACCGACCTGGGTACTGAAGCTTTCTTT. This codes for CATDLGTEAFF.

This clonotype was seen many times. Written as DNA, the CDR3 is TGTGCCAGCCTACTGAGCCAACTCTACAATGAGCAGTTCTTC. Translating gives CASLLSQLYNEQFF. The chain has TRBV2 and TRBJ2-1; no reliable D call. V lost 8 bases to trimming and J lost 3 bases, with 14 bases between them. Looked up from germline, CDR1 is SNHLY and CDR2 is FYNNEI. CDR3 length equals 14 residues. The full variable domain, with the rest looked up from reference TRBV2 and TRBJ2-1, is EPEVTQTPSHQVTQMGQEVILRCVPISNHLYFYWYRQILGQKVEFLVSFYNNEISEKSEIFDDQFSVERPDGSNFTLKIRSTKLEDSAMYFCASLLSQLYNEQFFGPGTRLTVL.

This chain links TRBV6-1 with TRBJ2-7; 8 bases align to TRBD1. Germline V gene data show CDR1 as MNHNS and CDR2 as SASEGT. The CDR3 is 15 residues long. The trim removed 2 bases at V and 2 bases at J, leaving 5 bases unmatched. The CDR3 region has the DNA TGTGCCAGCAGTGAATGGGCAGGGGGCACCTACGAGCAGTACTTC. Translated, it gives CASSEWAGGTYEQYF.

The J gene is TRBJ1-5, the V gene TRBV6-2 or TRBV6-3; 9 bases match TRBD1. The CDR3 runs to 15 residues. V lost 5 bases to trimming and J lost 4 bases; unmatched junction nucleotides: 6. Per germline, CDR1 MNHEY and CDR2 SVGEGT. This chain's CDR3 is CASSPGQGINQPQHF. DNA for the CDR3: TGTGCCAGCAGTCCGGGACAGGGAATAAATCAGCCCCAGCATTTT.

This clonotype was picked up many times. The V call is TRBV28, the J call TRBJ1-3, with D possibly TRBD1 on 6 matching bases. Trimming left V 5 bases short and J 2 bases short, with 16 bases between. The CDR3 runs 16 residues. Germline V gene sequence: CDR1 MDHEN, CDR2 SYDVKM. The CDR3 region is CASSARQVLTGNTIYF. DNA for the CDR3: TGTGCCAGCAGTGCCCGACAGGTCCTAACTGGAAACACCATATATTTT. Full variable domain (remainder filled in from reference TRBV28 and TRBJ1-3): DVKVTQSSRYLVKRTGEKVFLECVQDMDHENMFWYRQDPGLGLRLIYFSYDVKMKEKGDIPEGYSVSREKKERFSLILESASTNQTSMYLCASSARQVLTGNTIYFGEGSWLTVV.

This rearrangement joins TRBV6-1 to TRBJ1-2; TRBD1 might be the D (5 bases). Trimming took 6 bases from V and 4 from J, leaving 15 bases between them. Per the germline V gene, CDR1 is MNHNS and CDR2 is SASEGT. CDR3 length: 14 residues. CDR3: CASRPQGLGYGYTF. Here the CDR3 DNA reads TGTGCCAGCAGACCCCAGGGTTTGGGCTATGGCTACACCTTC.

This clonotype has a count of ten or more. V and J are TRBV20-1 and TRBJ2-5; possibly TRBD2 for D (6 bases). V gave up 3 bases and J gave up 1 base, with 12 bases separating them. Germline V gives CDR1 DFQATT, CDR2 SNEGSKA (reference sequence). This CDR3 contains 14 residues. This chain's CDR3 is CSARPLALQETQYF. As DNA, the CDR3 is TGCAGTGCTAGGCCCCTAGCGCTCCAAGAGACCCAGTACTTC.